This is a list of T cell receptor beta chains from one sample in a study of T cells after yellow fever vaccination. TCRdb called the 5' RACE reads again in MiXCR, with one record for every CDR3 protein. The repertoire holds tens of thousands of distinct CDR3 sequences, with 7.4% as singletons. The starting material was CD8+ T cells sorted from PBMCs, obtained roughly 14 days after the first yellow fever vaccination. The source of these receptors is a man aged 18 to 29 who received the YFV17D yellow fever vaccine. Both conserved end residues are part of each CDR3.

v_gene	j_gene	CDR3aa
TRBV4-3	TRBJ2-7	CASSQVMFGEQYF
TRBV20-1	TRBJ2-5	CSARDETSEETQYF
TRBV15	TRBJ1-2	CATSRVKGGYGYTF
TRBV5-5	TRBJ2-7	CASSLMLQGTPGEQYF
TRBV2	TRBJ1-2	CARQGQNYGYTF
TRBV12-3/TRBV12-4	TRBJ2-1	CASSFGTAFNEQFF
TRBV11-2	TRBJ2-5	CASSPLRLAGGQETQYF
TRBV7-9	TRBJ2-3	CASSSKDRESDTQYF
TRBV4-3	TRBJ2-3	CASSQDESSTDTQYF
TRBV7-8	TRBJ1-1	CASSFRPRDTEAFF
TRBV3-1	TRBJ2-6	CASSPTEGAGANVLTF
TRBV7-9	TRBJ2-3	CASTPFGDRGSDTQYF
TRBV4-1	TRBJ1-6	CASSLIGGRGRSPLHF
TRBV10-3	TRBJ2-5	CAISGPGTSGTETQYF
TRBV5-1	TRBJ2-2	CASSFAQSNTGELFF
TRBV7-6	TRBJ2-2	CASSLATGPAGELFF